The 18 T cell receptor beta chains below all came from one sample that was sequenced in a study of cytomegalovirus exposure and HLA in healthy donors. Researchers ran the PCR with 60 Vbeta and 13 Jbeta primers. Some clones are missing from TCRdb's copy, which holds only in-frame ones; the method was immunoSEQ multiplex PCR. In the table there are roughly 200,000 clones, about two thirds of which are singletons. Sequenced sample: PBMCs. Every receptor here comes from a man in his forties or fifties in good health and CMV-seropositive.

V is TRBV13 and J is TRBJ2-6; the D gene is possibly TRBD1 (5 bases). Germline V gene sequence: CDR1 PRHDT, CDR2 FYEKMQ (reference sequence). Trimming cost V 5 bases and J 0 bases, with 14 bases left between them. This CDR3 is 17 amino acids long. For the CDR3, the DNA is TGTGCCAGCAGCCCAGGGTCCGTTCCCTCTGGGGCCAACGTCCTGACTTTC. As protein: CASSPGSVPSGANVLTF.

This chain connects TRBV5-5 to TRBJ1-4; D not certain. V was shortened by 0 bases and J by 7 bases, with 10 bases between the two germline ends. The CDR3 is 14 amino acids. From germline, CDR1 is SGHKS and CDR2 YYEKEE (reference sequence). The CDR3 loop is CASSLVRPGEKLFF. DNA of the CDR3: TGTGCCAGCAGCTTGGTTCGCCCGGGTGAAAAACTGTTTTTT.

The rearrangement joins TRBV13 to TRBJ2-3, with 9 bases identical to TRBD2. The CDR3 spans 14 residues. The V segment lost 11 bases and the J segment 8 bases; nucleotides outside the gene matches: 14. Germline CDR1 PRHDT, CDR2 FYEKMQ (reference sequence). The CDR3 loop is CACLRAGGRGTQYF. Here the CDR3 DNA reads TGTGCCTGTTTGCGGGCGGGGGGGAGAGGTACGCAGTATTTT.

The chain uses TRBV20-1 and TRBJ2-3; no clear D gene. The CDR3 has 10 residues. The V gene lost 5 bases and the J gene lost 6 bases, with 6 bases spanning the gap. CDR1 is DFQATT, CDR2 SNEGSKA, per germline (reference sequence). CDR3: CSAERDTQYF. The CDR3 region has the DNA TGCAGTGCTGAGAGGGATACGCAGTATTTT.

Notes on this clone: This specimen includes other DNA sequences encoding the same CDR3. The V gene is TRBV7-9, the J gene TRBJ2-2; 7 nucleotides agree with TRBD1. The junction had 3 bases not matched to a gene; V was cut back by 5 bases and J by 6 bases. CDR1 and CDR2 (germline): SEHNR, FQNEAQ (reference sequence). This CDR3 has 13 residues. CDR3 sequence (DNA): TGTGCCAGCAGCCCCACAGGGGCCGGGGAGCTGTTTTTT. Amino acids: CASSPTGAGELFF.

This chain connects TRBV4-1 to TRBJ1-4; D might be TRBD1 (6 bases). V lost 5 bases, J lost 8 bases, and 12 bases lay in between. Germline loops: CDR1 MGHRA, CDR2 YSYEKL. This CDR3 has 13 amino acids. The CDR3 is CASSYRVYEKLFF. CDR3 in DNA: TGCGCCAGCAGCTACAGGGTTTACGAAAAACTGTTTTTT.

The genes are TRBV5-1 and TRBJ1-6; no definite D call. This CDR3 contains 14 residues. V was cut by 4 bases and J by 0 bases, with 5 bases left in between. Germline V gene data show CDR1 as SGHRS and CDR2 as YFSETQ. CDR3 region: CASSMSSYNSPLHF. Written as DNA, the CDR3 is TGCGCCAGCAGCATGAGCTCCTATAATTCACCCCTCCACTTT. The full variable domain, with the rest looked up from reference TRBV5-1 and TRBJ1-6, is KAGVTQTPRYLIKTRGQQVTLSCSPISGHRSVSWYQQTPGQGLQFLFEYFSETQRNKGNFPGRFSGRQFSNSRSEMNVSTLELGDSALYLCASSMSSYNSPLHFGNGTRLTVT.

V and J are TRBV5-1 and TRBJ2-2, with TRBD2 matching 10 bases. CDR1 is SGHRS and CDR2 is YFSETQ in the germline V gene. The CDR3 is 16 residues long. With 0 bases clipped from V and 4 bases from J, the junction kept 3 bases outside the gene matches. The CDR3 bases are TGCGCCAGCAGCTTGGGGTCTAGCGGGGGCACCGGGGAGCTGTTTTTT. It yields the protein CASSLGSSGGTGELFF.

The V gene is TRBV29-1, the J gene TRBJ1-2; 7 bases fit TRBD1. This CDR3 has 12 amino acids. V dropped 6 bases and J dropped 8; count of bases not matched to a gene: 9. The germline V gene encodes CDR1 SQVTM and CDR2 ANQGSEA. CDR3 loop: CSVFTGVGGYTF. The CDR3, as DNA: TGCAGCGTCTTCACAGGGGTTGGGGGCTACACCTTC. The variable domain in full, completed from reference TRBV29-1 and TRBJ1-2, reads SAVISQKPSRDICQRGTSLTIQCQVDSQVTMMFWYRQQPGQSLTLIATANQGSEATYESGFVIDKFPISRPNLTFSTLTVSNMSPEDSSIYLCSVFTGVGGYTFGSGTRLTVV.

This clone has only one observation. This chain joins TRBV27 and TRBJ2-5; 9 bases are a match to TRBD1. This CDR3 contains 14 residues. J was trimmed by 5 bases and V by 6 bases; bases with no gene match: 7. Germline loops: CDR1 MNHEY, CDR2 SMNVEV (reference sequence). As DNA, the CDR3 is TGTGCCAGCAGGGACAGGGGCTTTGGGGAGACCCAGTACTTC. This encodes CASRDRGFGETQYF.

This clone came up once. The genes are TRBV4-1 and TRBJ2-2; 8 nucleotides line up with TRBD1. Looked up from germline, CDR1 is MGHRA and CDR2 is YSYEKL. The junction had 10 bases not matched to a gene; V was cut back by 4 bases and J by 6 bases. This CDR3 has 16 residues. This CDR3 reads CASSPPWAGGSGELFF. Written as DNA, the CDR3 is TGCGCCAGCAGCCCTCCATGGGCAGGGGGCTCCGGGGAGCTGTTTTTT.

This chain joins TRBV4-3 and TRBJ1-2; no clear D gene. The CDR3 extends over 17 amino acids. Trimming stripped 2 bases from V and 4 bases from J, with 20 bases between. Germline loops: CDR1 LGHNA, CDR2 YSLEER. CDR3 sequence: CASSQSLTEKSRYGYTF. The CDR3 DNA sequence: TGCGCCAGCAGCCAAAGCCTAACGGAGAAATCGCGCTATGGCTACACCTTC.

This clone was seen just once. The chain recombines TRBV9 with TRBJ2-2; D is unclear. The germline gives CDR1 SGDLS, CDR2 YYNGEE. V gave up 4 bases and J gave up 2 bases, with 12 bases separating them. This CDR3 is built from 15 residues. CDR3: CASSPPHFNTGELFF. CDR3 DNA sequence: TGTGCCAGCAGCCCACCCCACTTTAACACCGGGGAGCTGTTTTTT. The full variable domain, completed using reference TRBV9 and TRBJ2-2, is DSGVTQTPKHLITATGQRVTLRCSPRSGDLSVYWYQQSLDQGLQFLIQYYNGEERAKGNILERFSAQQFPDLHSELNLSSLELGDSALYFCASSPPHFNTGELFFGEGSRLTVL.

The chain combines TRBV9 with TRBJ1-6, with D maybe TRBD1 (5 bases). The CDR3 runs 16 residues. The germline V gene encodes CDR1 SGDLS and CDR2 YYNGEE. Trimming left V 1 base short and J 0 bases short, with 8 bases between. The CDR3 sequence: CASSVQGSSYNSPLHF. The CDR3 DNA is TGTGCCAGCAGCGTACAGGGCAGCTCCTATAATTCACCCCTCCACTTT.

The J gene is TRBJ2-7, the V gene TRBV11-2; a weak D match, TRBD1 (7 bases). With 3 bases removed from V and 3 bases from J, the gap between germline ends came to 18 bases. There are 16 residues in the CDR3. Germline V gene lookup returns CDR1 SGHAT and CDR2 FQNNGV. This chain's CDR3 is CASSLQGGQLSYEQYF. The CDR3 DNA reads as TGTGCCAGCAGCTTGCAGGGGGGACAGCTAAGCTACGAGCAGTACTTC.

The V and J genes are TRBV7-2 and TRBJ2-2; the match to TRBD2 covers 8 bases. There are 15 residues in the CDR3. Germline V lookup: CDR1 SGHTA, CDR2 FQGNSA. V was pared by 5 bases and J by 1 base, with 3 bases of the junction left unmatched. In nucleotides, the CDR3 is TGTGCCAGCAGCCGGGCGGGGGGGAACACCGGGGAGCTGTTTTTT. Residues: CASSRAGGNTGELFF.

The chain links TRBV11-3 to TRBJ2-1; 7 bases match TRBD1. This CDR3 has 15 residues. Germline V gene sequence: CDR1 SGHNT, CDR2 YENEEA. The V segment lost 5 bases and the J segment 7 bases; nucleotides outside the gene matches: 11. CDR3 DNA sequence: TGTGCCAGCAGCCCGGGACAGATCCGGCTGAATGAGCAGTTCTTC. It yields the protein CASSPGQIRLNEQFF.

This chain's CDR3 is CASSVGESEQFF. CDR3 sequence (DNA): TGTGCCAGCAGCGTAGGAGAGAGTGAGCAGTTCTTC. The chain recombines TRBV9 with TRBJ2-1; D gene unclear. Germline assignment: CDR1 SGDLS and CDR2 YYNGEE. This CDR3 is 12 amino acids long. V lost 0 bases and J lost 9, with 7 bases in between. Looking up the rest from reference TRBV9 and TRBJ2-1 gives the full variable domain: DSGVTQTPKHLITATGQRVTLRCSPRSGDLSVYWYQQSLDQGLQFLIQYYNGEERAKGNILERFSAQQFPDLHSELNLSSLELGDSALYFCASSVGESEQFFGPGTRLTVL.